The clone carrying this T cell receptor beta chain was counted a single time. Trimming took 5 bases from V and 6 from J; bases not matched to a gene: 16. Germline CDR1 and CDR2: SEHNR and FQNEAQ (reference sequence). This CDR3 has 17 amino acids. The sample originates from a study of blood T cell repertoires in COVID-19. Study-level background: The study drew acute and convalescent COVID-19 samples from the United States, Italy and Spain. PBMCs, B-cell-depleted T cells, or T cells were the source of the cDNA or gDNA that made up the material.

In the authors' workflow: How many nucleated cells were present was estimated from reference gene primer amplification. Method: immunoSEQ multiplex PCR; TCRdb's copy keeps in-frame clones and lacks some. The V and J calls and the clone size are those of that table, but D and trimming were determined from the DNA. The sample includes 200,000 to 300,000 clones, roughly four fifths of them seen just once. Sequenced input: peripheral blood. The chain combines TRBV7-9 with TRBJ1-5, with 7 bases identical to TRBD1. This sequence originates from a man aged 50 to 60 with acute or convalescent COVID-19. The CDR3, as DNA: TGTGCCAGCAGCCTTACCCCCCGTAGGGGGCGAGGTCAGCCCCAGCATTTT. Residues: CASSLTPRRGRGQPQHF.